The 21 T cell receptor beta chains given below trace back to one sample, sequenced in a study of beta chain features in type 1 diabetes. Every bit of the isolated RNA underwent reverse transcription, so sequencing read expressed TCRB transcripts. Clones were read by immunoSEQ multiplex PCR, and TCRdb kept only the in-frame ones, dropping some. This sample has 200,000 to 250,000 clones, with about 71% found just once. The specimen sequenced was naive CD4+ T cells from blood. The origin of the receptors is a man aged 30 to 39 in good health.

This chain uses TRBV23-1 with TRBJ1-4, with 7 bases aligning to TRBD1. TRBV23-1 has ORF status, its function being uncertain. The V gene end was trimmed by 5 bases and the J gene end by 3 bases; junction bases not matched to a gene: 12. The CDR3 has 17 residues. The chain's CDR3 is CASSIRLQGIANEKLFF. Written as DNA, the CDR3 is TGCGCCAGCAGTATCCGGTTACAGGGGATTGCTAATGAAAAACTGTTTTTT.

The V call is TRBV19, the J call TRBJ2-1; 8 bases fit TRBD2. Germline CDR1 is LNHDA and CDR2 is SQIVND (reference sequence). The CDR3 is 14 residues long. Trimming took 5 bases from V and 10 from J; bases not matched to a gene: 10. The CDR3 region is CASSGRGGPIEQFF. The CDR3 region has the DNA TGTGCCAGTAGTGGACGGGGGGGCCCGATAGAGCAGTTCTTC.

The gene calls are TRBV7-9 and TRBJ2-7, with TRBD1 identical over 10 bases. The germline CDR1 and CDR2 sequences are SEHNR and FQNEAQ (reference sequence). J was trimmed by 2 bases and V by 1 base; bases with no gene match: 5. This CDR3 is built from 16 residues. This CDR3 reads CASSLDPGQGAYEQYF. The CDR3 DNA reads TGTGCCAGCAGCTTAGATCCCGGACAGGGGGCCTACGAGCAGTACTTC.

This clone was found once. This chain connects TRBV7-9 to TRBJ2-3; D possibly matches TRBD1 or TRBD2 (6 bases each). The CDR3 runs 15 residues. Looked up from germline, CDR1 is SEHNR and CDR2 is FQNEAQ (reference sequence). Trimming took 0 bases from V and 2 from J, leaving 9 bases between them. The CDR3 DNA reads as TGTGCCAGCAGCTTAGCGCGGGACACCACAGATACGCAGTATTTT. Amino acids: CASSLARDTTDTQYF. Filled out from reference TRBV7-9 and TRBJ2-3, the complete variable domain reads DTGVSQNPRHKITKRGQNVTFRCDPISEHNRLYWYRQTLGQGPEFLTYFQNEAQLEKSRLLSDRFSAERPKGSFSTLEIQRTEQGDSAMYLCASSLARDTTDTQYFGPGTRLTVL.

The rearrangement links TRBV9 to TRBJ2-7; D perhaps matches TRBD1 (6 bases). Germline V gives CDR1 SGDLS, CDR2 YYNGEE. The V end lost 0 bases, the J end lost 2 bases, and 9 bases lay between the germline ends. This CDR3 has 14 amino acids. The CDR3 reads CASSVDRVAYEQYF. CDR3 nucleotide sequence: TGTGCCAGCAGCGTAGACAGGGTCGCCTACGAGCAGTACTTC.

The rearrangement joins TRBV30 to TRBJ1-5; D is unresolved. The CDR3 length is 16 residues. Germline CDR1 GTSNPN, CDR2 SVGIG (reference sequence). V dropped 0 bases and J dropped 0 bases, with 12 bases sitting between them. In DNA, the CDR3 is TGTGCCTGGAGTGTATTGAGAGGGAATAGCAATCAGCCCCAGCATTTT. Translating it yields CAWSVLRGNSNQPQHF.

This clone showed up just a few times. The sample contains more than one DNA sequence encoding this CDR3. V is TRBV25-1 and J is TRBJ2-3, with D possibly being TRBD2 (6 bases). The CDR3 contains 14 residues. Trimming removed 3 bases from V and 1 base from J, with 8 bases in between. Per germline, CDR1 MGHDK and CDR2 SYGVNS. The CDR3 is CASSEAGRTDTQYF. CDR3 sequence (DNA): TGTGCCAGCAGTGAGGCGGGACGCACAGATACGCAGTATTTT.

This clone was seen only a few times. The chain recombines TRBV29-1 with TRBJ2-3; D gene uncertain. CDR1 and CDR2 (germline): SQVTM, ANQGSEA. The CDR3 totals 12 residues. Trimming cost V 2 bases and J 6 bases, with 9 bases left between them. The CDR3 coding sequence is TGCAGCGTTGAATGGGAAAGGGATACGCAGTATTTT. This sequence encodes CSVEWERDTQYF.

For this clone: Other DNA sequences of this sample code for an identical CDR3. The gene calls are TRBV30 and TRBJ2-3; the D is unclear. Trimming stripped 0 bases from V and 5 bases from J, with 6 bases between. The CDR3 runs 12 residues. CDR1 and CDR2 from the germline V gene are GTSNPN and SVGIG (reference sequence). In DNA, the CDR3 is TGTGCCTGGAGTGTAAGTGGAGATACGCAGTATTTT. Translating it yields CAWSVSGDTQYF.

The V gene is TRBV9, the J gene TRBJ2-2; no definite D call. V was shortened by 0 bases and J by 5 bases, with 8 bases between the two germline ends. Germline CDR1 and CDR2: SGDLS and YYNGEE. The CDR3 covers 14 residues. The CDR3 region has the DNA TGTGCCAGCAGCGTAGCGCCAGAGACCGGGGAGCTGTTTTTT. It codes for CASSVAPETGELFF.

This rearrangement joins TRBV30 to TRBJ2-3; no definite D call. The CDR3 sequence is 13 residues long. Germline CDR1 reads GTSNPN; CDR2 reads SVGIG (reference sequence). The ends were cut back, 2 bases at V and 10 bases at J, with 16 bases in the middle. CDR3 sequence: CAWSPTKVGSQYF. DNA for the CDR3: TGTGCCTGGAGTCCGACGAAGGTTGGCTCGCAGTATTTT. Full variable domain (rest looked up from reference TRBV30 and TRBJ2-3): SQTIHQWPATLVQPVGSPLSLECTVEGTSNPNLYWYRQAAGRGLQLLFYSVGIGQISSEVPQNLSASRPQDRQFILSSKKLLLSDSGFYLCAWSPTKVGSQYFGPGTRLTVL.

The chain has TRBV7-9 and TRBJ2-5; weak D call: TRBD1 (5 bases). The V end lost 5 bases, the J end lost 4 bases, and 14 bases lay between the germline ends. The CDR3 has 14 amino acids. Germline V gives CDR1 SEHNR, CDR2 FQNEAQ (reference sequence). CDR3 residues: CASSPEVQGETQYF. CDR3 nucleotide sequence: TGTGCCAGCAGCCCCGAAGTCCAGGGAGAGACCCAGTACTTC.

The chain joins TRBV4-3 to TRBJ2-7; no definite D call. Germline CDR1 LGHNA, CDR2 YSLEER. This CDR3 contains 13 residues. Trimming left V 1 base short and J 3 bases short, with 7 bases between. The CDR3 loop is CASSQGPSYEQYF. The CDR3 coding sequence is TGCGCCAGCAGCCAAGGACCGAGCTACGAGCAGTACTTC.

This chain uses TRBV6-1 with TRBJ2-3; possibly TRBD2 for D (5 bases). The V gene lost 6 bases and the J gene lost 13 bases, with 17 bases spanning the gap. Germline V gene sequence: CDR1 MNHNS, CDR2 SASEGT. CDR3 length: 12 residues. The CDR3 reads CASRFSEAREYF. The CDR3 DNA reads as TGTGCCAGCAGATTCTCGGAGGCCAGAGAGTATTTT.

V usage is TRBV5-1 and J usage is TRBJ2-3; 12 bases align to TRBD2. V was clipped by 5 bases and J by 2 bases; unmatched bases: 6. There are 16 residues in the CDR3. Germline V gene lookup returns CDR1 SGHRS and CDR2 YFSETQ. The CDR3 here is CASSPGLAGITDTQYF. CDR3 DNA: TGCGCCAGCAGTCCTGGACTAGCGGGGATCACAGATACGCAGTATTTT. Supplemented by reference TRBV5-1 and TRBJ2-3, the full variable domain reads KAGVTQTPRYLIKTRGQQVTLSCSPISGHRSVSWYQQTPGQGLQFLFEYFSETQRNKGNFPGRFSGRQFSNSRSEMNVSTLELGDSALYLCASSPGLAGITDTQYFGPGTRLTVL.

This clone was counted only a few times. The gene calls are TRBV10-3 and TRBJ2-3; tentatively, D is TRBD1 or TRBD2 (6 bases each). The V end was cut by 4 bases, the J end by 4 bases, with 15 bases between. The CDR3 spans 15 residues. Per germline, CDR1 ENHRY and CDR2 SYGVKD. The CDR3 DNA follows: TGTGCCATCAGTGCCCCTCATGGGGGGCCAGATACGCAGTATTTT. Amino acid sequence: CAISAPHGGPDTQYF.

V is TRBV4-3 and J is TRBJ2-3, with 12 bases aligning to TRBD2. CDR1 LGHNA and CDR2 YSLEER come from the germline V gene. The CDR3 extends over 16 amino acids. The ends lost 5 bases at V and 1 base at J; junction bases unmatched: 4. CDR3 sequence: CASSAGTSGRTDTQYF. For the CDR3, the DNA is TGCGCCAGCAGCGCCGGGACTAGCGGGCGCACAGATACGCAGTATTTT.

The chain recombines TRBV30 with TRBJ2-5; D is undetermined. The CDR3 has 16 residues. The V and J ends lost 0 bases and 2 bases respectively, with 16 bases between them. Looked up from germline, CDR1 is GTSNPN and CDR2 is SVGIG (reference sequence). Written as DNA, the CDR3 is TGTGCCTGGAGTGTAGCCAGGAGCCAGAGTCAAGAGACCCAGTACTTC. This encodes CAWSVARSQSQETQYF.

The chain recombines TRBV2 with TRBJ2-1; D remains ambiguous. Germline values: CDR1 SNHLY, CDR2 FYNNEI. This CDR3 is built from 13 residues. Trimming removed 2 bases from V and 12 bases from J, with 14 bases in between. CDR3 protein: CASSEWSQEAQFF. The CDR3 nucleotides are TGTGCCAGCAGTGAATGGTCGCAGGAAGCGCAGTTCTTC.

The V call is TRBV7-2, the J call TRBJ2-1; 10 bases are a match to TRBD2. Looked up from germline, CDR1 is SGHTA and CDR2 is FQGNSA. The CDR3 has 15 amino acids. J gave up 6 bases and V 1 base, and 3 bases lay outside the gene matches. CDR3 protein: CASSLGSGRFNEQFF. The CDR3 bases are TGTGCCAGCAGCTTAGGTAGCGGGAGGTTCAATGAGCAGTTCTTC.

CDR3 protein: CASSGGLNTEAFF. The DNA of the CDR3 is TGTGCCAGCAGTGGGGGGTTGAACACTGAAGCTTTCTTT. This chain connects TRBV27 to TRBJ1-1; possibly TRBD1 for D (5 bases). Germline V gene data show CDR1 as MNHEY and CDR2 as SMNVEV (reference sequence). There are 13 residues in the CDR3. The germline V and J ends were trimmed by 5 bases and 0 bases, with 7 bases remaining between them.